The 19 T cell receptor beta chains reported below all come from one sample, sequenced in a study of shared clonotypes between healthy human individuals (TCRdb year 2020). CD8 naive samples were obtained by positive selection for CCR7 among CD45RO-negative cells, yielding a CD45RA+CCR7+ population from which TemRA cells were excluded. The library was obtained by the immunoSEQ multiplex PCR assay. TCRdb retrieved this table from immuneACCESS and kept in-frame rearrangements only. Not all clones are present; in checked studies, unresolved V genes account for under half, and no reason is known for the remainder. The sample records under 2,000,000 clones, roughly 95% of which are singletons. The ten largest make up 0.9% to 1.5% of the sample. The specimen was naive CD8+ T cells sorted from blood. Per the publication, the cell subset or site label means: CD45RA+CCR7+. Source of these receptors: a man younger than 35 in good health.

This clone was counted a few times. The V and J genes are TRBV7-9 and TRBJ1-1, with unresolved D. CDR1 is SEHNR, CDR2 FQNEAQ, per germline (reference sequence). Trimming removed 6 bases from V and 4 bases from J, with 9 bases in between. This CDR3 contains 12 residues. This CDR3 is CASSGRITEAFF. DNA for the CDR3: TGTGCCAGCAGTGGGAGAATCACTGAAGCTTTCTTT.

With respect to this clone: Other nucleotide sequences in the sample specify the same CDR3. This chain links TRBV13 with TRBJ1-2; TRBD1 matches at 7 bases. Losses at the gene ends were 1 base for V and 5 bases for J; bases not matched to a gene: 1. This CDR3 is built from 13 residues. Germline-derived CDR1 and CDR2 are PRHDT and FYEKMQ (reference sequence). This CDR3 is CASSLDRGYGYTF. In DNA, the CDR3 is TGTGCCAGCAGCTTAGACAGGGGTTATGGCTACACCTTC.

Regarding this clone: Other DNA variants within this sample encode the same CDR3. The chain joins TRBV7-9 to TRBJ2-1; D remains ambiguous. This CDR3 is built from 12 residues. V shed 3 bases and J shed 7 bases, with 7 bases lying between them. From germline, CDR1 is SEHNR and CDR2 FQNEAQ (reference sequence). CDR3 DNA sequence: TGTGCCAGCAGCTTCGAACGAAATGAGCAGTTCTTC. This encodes CASSFERNEQFF. The variable domain in full, with the rest retrieved from reference TRBV7-9 and TRBJ2-1, is DTGVSQNPRHKITKRGQNVTFRCDPISEHNRLYWYRQTLGQGPEFLTYFQNEAQLEKSRLLSDRFSAERPKGSFSTLEIQRTEQGDSAMYLCASSFERNEQFFGPGTRLTVL.

This chain connects TRBV6-1 to TRBJ2-3; D remains unclear. Per germline, CDR1 MNHNS and CDR2 SASEGT. There are 13 residues in the CDR3. V lost 1 base, J lost 4 bases, and 6 bases lay in between. The CDR3 coding sequence is TGTGCCAGCAGTGAAGGGGTTGCAGATACGCAGTATTTT. It specifies CASSEGVADTQYF.

The chain couples TRBV27 to TRBJ2-1; TRBD1 matches 9 bases. V dropped 6 bases and J dropped 4; count of bases not matched to a gene: 7. The germline CDR1 and CDR2 sequences are MNHEY and SMNVEV (reference sequence). The length of the CDR3 is 15 residues. The CDR3 DNA reads TGTGCCAGCAGCCCCGGGACAGGGACGTACAATGAGCAGTTCTTC. Its translation: CASSPGTGTYNEQFF.

This chain joins TRBV5-1 and TRBJ1-6, with TRBD1 identical over 7 bases. CDR3 length equals 17 residues. Germline V gene data show CDR1 as SGHRS and CDR2 as YFSETQ. The trim removed 4 bases at V and 8 bases at J, leaving 15 bases unmatched. CDR3 loop: CASSGNFGDSIYSPLHF. CDR3 nucleotide sequence: TGCGCCAGCAGCGGAAACTTCGGGGACAGCATCTATTCACCCCTCCACTTT. The entire variable domain, with the rest obtained from reference TRBV5-1 and TRBJ1-6, is as follows: KAGVTQTPRYLIKTRGQQVTLSCSPISGHRSVSWYQQTPGQGLQFLFEYFSETQRNKGNFPGRFSGRQFSNSRSEMNVSTLELGDSALYLCASSGNFGDSIYSPLHFGNGTRLTVT.

Notes on this clone: At the DNA level, this CDR3 is encoded by other sequences in the same sample as well. The chain recombines TRBV7-9 with TRBJ2-3, with 9 bases lining up with TRBD1. CDR3 length: 15 amino acids. Trimming removed 1 base from V and 3 bases from J; junction bases left unmatched: 2. CDR1 and CDR2 from the germline V gene are SEHNR and FQNEAQ (reference sequence). The DNA of the CDR3 is TGTGCCAGCAGCTTAGTGGGGACAGGGACAGATACGCAGTATTTT. Protein: CASSLVGTGTDTQYF.

The J gene is TRBJ2-7, the V gene TRBV14; perhaps TRBD1 as D (5 bases). The CDR3 totals 16 residues. V lost 4 bases and J 1 base, leaving 17 bases between the germline ends. Germline V gene data show CDR1 as SGHDN and CDR2 as FVKESK. The CDR3 DNA follows: TGTGCCAGCAGCCTATCTTCAGGCAGGGATTCCTACGAGCAGTACTTC. Protein sequence: CASSLSSGRDSYEQYF.

V is TRBV4-1 and J is TRBJ2-7; D gene uncertain. V was cut by 0 bases and J by 3 bases, with 9 bases left in between. The CDR3 is 14 residues long. Germline CDR1 MGHRA, CDR2 YSYEKL. CDR3: CASSQDGPNYEQYF. DNA for the CDR3: TGCGCCAGCAGCCAAGATGGCCCGAACTACGAGCAGTACTTC.

This clone showed up just once. The chain employs TRBV7-8 and TRBJ1-1; TRBD1 is a possible D gene (5 bases). The CDR3 has 16 residues. V was shortened by 0 bases and J by 3 bases, with 14 bases between the two germline ends. The germline V gene encodes CDR1 SGHVS and CDR2 FQNEAQ. The CDR3 region has the DNA TGTGCCAGCAGCTTAGCGCAGGCAGGGCGGGACACTGAAGCTTTCTTT. This codes for CASSLAQAGRDTEAFF.

Worth noting for this clone: At the DNA level, this CDR3 is encoded by other sequences in the same sample as well. The chain combines TRBV9 with TRBJ2-7, with 8 bases fitting TRBD2. J gave up 3 bases and V 1 base, and 3 bases lay outside the gene matches. This CDR3 comprises 14 residues. Germline CDR1 SGDLS, CDR2 YYNGEE. CDR3 sequence (DNA): TGTGCCAGCAGCGTAAGCGGGGGTGACTACGAGCAGTACTTC. This gives the protein CASSVSGGDYEQYF.

The chain carries TRBV2 and TRBJ2-3; a possible D gene is TRBD2 (5 bases). V was pared by 3 bases and J by 0 bases, with 16 bases between. The germline V gene has CDR1 SNHLY and CDR2 FYNNEI. The CDR3 has 17 amino acids. This CDR3 is CASSESGSDTSTDTQYF. CDR3 DNA: TGTGCCAGCAGTGAGAGCGGTAGCGACACTAGCACAGATACGCAGTATTTT. Drawing the rest from reference TRBV2 and TRBJ2-3, the complete variable domain is EPEVTQTPSHQVTQMGQEVILRCVPISNHLYFYWYRQILGQKVEFLVSFYNNEISEKSEIFDDQFSVERPDGSNFTLKIRSTKLEDSAMYFCASSESGSDTSTDTQYFGPGTRLTVL.

The chain employs TRBV11-2 and TRBJ2-3; maybe TRBD2 (5 bases). Germline CDR1 and CDR2: SGHAT and FQNNGV. This CDR3 comprises 13 residues. Trimming pared 5 bases from V and 6 bases from J, leaving 12 bases between. CDR3 in amino acids: CASSPIVADTQYF. The CDR3, as DNA: TGTGCCAGCAGCCCGATTGTAGCGGATACGCAGTATTTT.

This chain links TRBV9 with TRBJ1-2, with D hard to call. This CDR3 contains 13 residues. CDR1 and CDR2 (germline): SGDLS, YYNGEE. V was shortened by 3 bases and J by 13 bases, with 19 bases between the two germline ends. The CDR3 here is CASSAETDPGRTF. Here the CDR3 DNA reads TGTGCCAGCAGCGCCGAGACGGACCCAGGACGCACCTTC. The full variable domain, in which reference TRBV9 and TRBJ1-2 provide the parts outside the CDR3, is DSGVTQTPKHLITATGQRVTLRCSPRSGDLSVYWYQQSLDQGLQFLIQYYNGEERAKGNILERFSAQQFPDLHSELNLSSLELGDSALYFCASSAETDPGRTFGSGTRLTVV.

The rearrangement uses TRBV19 and TRBJ1-1, with D unclear. The V and J ends lost 7 bases and 2 bases respectively, with 11 bases between them. The germline V gene encodes CDR1 LNHDA and CDR2 SQIVND (reference sequence). The CDR3 sequence is 13 residues long. In nucleotides, the CDR3 is TGTGCCAGTACCCCGACCGCCAACACTGAAGCTTTCTTT. Translating it yields CASTPTANTEAFF.

The chain carries TRBV28 and TRBJ1-6; D is uncertain. Trimming shortened V by 10 bases and J by 3 bases, and 10 bases separated the two germline ends. CDR3 length equals 13 residues. Germline CDR1 reads MDHEN; CDR2 reads SYDVKM. CDR3: CATSLGYNSPLHF. CDR3 nucleotides: TGTGCCACCTCCCTAGGCTATAATTCACCCCTCCACTTT.

As regards this clone: This same CDR3 is encoded by further DNA sequences in the sample. For the CDR3, the DNA is TGTGCCAGCAGCTTAGATCCGGAAGAGACCCAGTACTTC. This codes for CASSLDPEETQYF. This chain joins TRBV11-3 and TRBJ2-5, with D uncertain. V was pared by 0 bases and J by 3 bases, with 5 bases between. In germline, CDR1 is SGHNT, CDR2 YENEEA. This CDR3 is 13 amino acids long.

The genes are TRBV28 and TRBJ1-3; a weak D match, TRBD1 (6 bases). This CDR3 is built from 18 residues. Germline CDR1 MDHEN, CDR2 SYDVKM. Trimming took off 7 bases at V and 4 bases at J, with 26 bases between the two ends. The CDR3 loop is CASTTGGPRLGFGNTIYF. The CDR3 coding sequence is TGTGCCAGCACGACAGGAGGGCCCCGTTTAGGTTTCGGAAACACCATATATTTT.

Comment on this clone: Other DNA variants within this sample encode the same CDR3. V and J are TRBV27 and TRBJ2-1; the match to TRBD2 covers 8 bases. Germline V gene sequence: CDR1 MNHEY, CDR2 SMNVEV (reference sequence). The CDR3 is made up of 13 amino acids. Losses at the gene ends were 8 bases for V and 3 bases for J; bases not matched to a gene: 3. The CDR3 region is CASAGGGYNEQFF. In DNA form, the CDR3 reads TGTGCCAGCGCGGGGGGAGGCTACAATGAGCAGTTCTTC.